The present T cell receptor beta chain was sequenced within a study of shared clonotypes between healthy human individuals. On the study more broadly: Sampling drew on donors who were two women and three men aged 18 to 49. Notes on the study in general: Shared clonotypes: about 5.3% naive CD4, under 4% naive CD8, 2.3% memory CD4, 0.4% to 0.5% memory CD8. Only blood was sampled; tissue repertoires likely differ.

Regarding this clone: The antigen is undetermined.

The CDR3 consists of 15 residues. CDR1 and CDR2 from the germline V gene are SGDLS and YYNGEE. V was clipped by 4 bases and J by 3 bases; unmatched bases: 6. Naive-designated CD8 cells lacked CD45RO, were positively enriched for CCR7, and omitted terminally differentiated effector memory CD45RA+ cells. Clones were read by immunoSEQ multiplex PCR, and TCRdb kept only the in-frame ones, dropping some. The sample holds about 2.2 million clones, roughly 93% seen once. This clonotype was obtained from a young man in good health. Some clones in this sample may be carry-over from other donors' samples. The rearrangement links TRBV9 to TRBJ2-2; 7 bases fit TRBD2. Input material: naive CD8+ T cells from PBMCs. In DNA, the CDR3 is TGTGCCAGCAGCTTTGGGGGAGGGGACACCGGGGAGCTGTTTTTT. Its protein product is CASSFGGGDTGELFF. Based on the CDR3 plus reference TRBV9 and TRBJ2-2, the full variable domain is DSGVTQTPKHLITATGQRVTLRCSPRSGDLSVYWYQQSLDQGLQFLIQYYNGEERAKGNILERFSAQQFPDLHSELNLSSLELGDSALYFCASSFGGGDTGELFFGEGSRLTVL.